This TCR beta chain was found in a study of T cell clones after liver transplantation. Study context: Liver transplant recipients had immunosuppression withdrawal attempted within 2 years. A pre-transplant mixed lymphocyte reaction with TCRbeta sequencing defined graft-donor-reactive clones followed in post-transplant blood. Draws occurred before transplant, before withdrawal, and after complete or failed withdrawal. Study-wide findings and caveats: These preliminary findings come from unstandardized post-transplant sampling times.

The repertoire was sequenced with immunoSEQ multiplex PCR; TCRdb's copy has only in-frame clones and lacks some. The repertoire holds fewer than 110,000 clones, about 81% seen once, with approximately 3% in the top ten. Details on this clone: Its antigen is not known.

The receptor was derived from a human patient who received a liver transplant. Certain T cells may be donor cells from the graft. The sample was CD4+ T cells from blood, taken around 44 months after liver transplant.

CDR3 DNA sequence: TGCGCCAGCAGCTTGAGGACTAGCGGGAGGAGGTGGAACACCGGGGAGCTGTTTTTT. It is translated as CASSLRTSGRRWNTGELFF. The rearrangement uses TRBV5-1 and TRBJ2-2; TRBD2 matches at 14 bases. This CDR3 contains 19 residues. Unmatched junction bases numbered 6, after V lost 1 base and J lost 1 base. Germline V gives CDR1 SGHRS, CDR2 YFSETQ.